The sequence of this TCR beta chain was determined in a study of blood T cell repertoires in COVID-19. Followed over time, Seattle patients had been enrolled while infection was active. The CDR3 is made up of 15 amino acids. Germline-derived CDR1 and CDR2 are MGHRA and YSYEKL. Trimming took 0 bases from V and 7 from J, leaving 15 bases between them. In the original analysis: By means of reference gene primer amplification, nucleated cell counts were estimated. Produced via immunoSEQ multiplex PCR; TCRdb's table is partial and in-frame only. V, J and clone size reflect that table, while D and trimming were determined from the DNA. The sample lists some 200,000 clones; 85% were seen once.

This sequence originates from a woman aged 70 to 79 with COVID-19, enrolled during active disease. The V call is TRBV4-1, the J call TRBJ1-2; no firm D call. The specimen sequenced was peripheral blood. The CDR3 reads CASSQEEGRPGGYTF. The CDR3 DNA reads TGCGCCAGCAGCCAAGAGGAGGGCAGACCGGGTGGCTACACCTTC.